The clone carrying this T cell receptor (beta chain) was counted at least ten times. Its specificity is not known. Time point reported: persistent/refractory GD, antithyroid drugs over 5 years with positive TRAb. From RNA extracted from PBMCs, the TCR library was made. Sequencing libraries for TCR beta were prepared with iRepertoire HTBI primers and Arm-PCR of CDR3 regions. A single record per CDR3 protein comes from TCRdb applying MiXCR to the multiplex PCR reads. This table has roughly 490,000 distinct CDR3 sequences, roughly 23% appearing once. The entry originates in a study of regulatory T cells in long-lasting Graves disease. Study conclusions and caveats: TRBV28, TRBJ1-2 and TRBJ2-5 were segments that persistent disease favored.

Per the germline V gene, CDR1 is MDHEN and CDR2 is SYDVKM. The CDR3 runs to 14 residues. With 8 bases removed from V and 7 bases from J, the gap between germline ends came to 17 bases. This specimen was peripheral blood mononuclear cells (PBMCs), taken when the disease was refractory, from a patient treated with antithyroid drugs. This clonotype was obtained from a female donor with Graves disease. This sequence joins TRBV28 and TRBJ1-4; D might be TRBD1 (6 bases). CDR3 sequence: CASGTGRDGEKLFF. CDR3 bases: TGTGCCAGCGGCACAGGGAGAGATGGTGAAAAACTGTTTTTT.